Listed below are T cell receptor beta chains from one sample, sequenced in a study of blood T cell repertoires in COVID-19. Libraries were prepared by immunoSEQ multiplex PCR; TCRdb keeps only in-frame clonotypes and omits some of them. The sample records 150,000 to 200,000 clones, approximately 88% being singletons. The source material was peripheral blood. All receptors derive from a woman older than 75 with active or convalescent COVID-19. Both conserved end residues are part of each CDR3. The D gene is left open where the match is weak. A row's size may be missing; if present it is once, few, many or a size class.

v_gene	abundance	d_gene	j_gene	CDR3aa	CDR3nt
TRBV7-2	-	-	TRBJ2-5	CASSLAGDGGETQYF	TGTGCCAGCAGCTTAGCGGGGGACGGGGGAGAGACCCAGTACTTC
TRBV6-2/TRBV6-3	-	-	TRBJ1-2	CASSRTAGYGYTF	TGTGCCAGCAGCCGGACAGCCGGCTATGGCTACACCTTC
TRBV6-2/TRBV6-3	once	-	TRBJ1-5	CASSDTVYSNQPQHF	TGTGCCAGCAGTGACACGGTATATAGCAATCAGCCCCAGCATTTT
TRBV5-1	-	TRBD1	TRBJ2-7	CASTLLPGTEYEQYF	TGCGCCAGCACCCTTCTTCCCGGGACAGAATACGAGCAGTACTTC
TRBV6-5	-	TRBD1	TRBJ1-1	CASRDRDSVDEAFF	TGTGCCAGCAGGGACAGGGATTCAGTGGATGAAGCTTTCTTT
TRBV5-6	-	TRBD1	TRBJ1-4	CASSRQGGTTNEKLFF	TGTGCCAGCAGCAGACAGGGGGGAACAACTAATGAAAAACTGTTTTTT
TRBV11-3	-	-	TRBJ1-6	CASSLDVGGNRAPLHF	TGTGCCAGCAGCTTAGATGTTGGAGGGAATAGGGCACCCCTCCACTTT
TRBV27	-	TRBD1	TRBJ2-2	CASSQDRGLGTGELFF	TGTGCCAGCAGTCAAGACAGGGGGCTCGGCACCGGGGAGCTGTTTTTT
TRBV6-5	-	TRBD1	TRBJ1-4	CASSTGTANEKLFF	TGTGCCAGCAGCACCGGGACAGCTAATGAAAAACTGTTTTTT
TRBV10-3	once	TRBD1	TRBJ1-2	CAISDRQGLGGYTF	TGTGCCATCAGTGACCGACAGGGCCTGGGTGGCTACACCTTC
TRBV19	-	-	TRBJ2-4	CASSIDRATQTRSKNIQYF	TGTGCCAGTAGTATAGATCGAGCGACCCAGACCCGATCCAAAAACATTCAGTACTTC
TRBV20-1	few	-	TRBJ1-1	CSAYRETEAFF	TGCAGTGCTTACAGGGAGACTGAAGCTTTCTTT
TRBV11-2	-	-	TRBJ2-1	CASSLVTQSSYNEQFF	TGTGCCAGCAGCTTGGTGACTCAGAGCTCCTACAATGAGCAGTTCTTC
TRBV11-2	-	-	TRBJ2-7	CASSPIPGTKRESYEQYF	TGTGCCAGCAGCCCCATTCCCGGGACAAAGCGAGAGTCCTACGAGCAGTACTTC
TRBV18	-	-	TRBJ1-2	CASSPLGGDGGYTF	TGTGCCAGCTCACCACTGGGGGGGGACGGCGGCTACACCTTC
TRBV7-2	-	-	TRBJ2-1	CASSLARDNEQFF	TGTGCCAGCAGCTTAGCTCGGGACAATGAGCAGTTCTTC
TRBV19	-	TRBD2	TRBJ2-7	CASSIGPSGGYEQYF	TGTGCCAGTAGTATAGGCCCTAGCGGGGGTTACGAGCAGTACTTC
TRBV12-3/TRBV12-4	-	-	TRBJ1-2	CASSLGYGYTF	TGTGCCAGCAGTCTCGGCTATGGCTACACCTTC
TRBV6-5	-	TRBD1	TRBJ1-4	CASRTGGAGEKLFF	TGTGCCAGCAGGACAGGGGGCGCAGGTGAAAAACTGTTTTTT
TRBV7-2	-	-	TRBJ1-4	CASSFRTTNEKLFF	TGTGCCAGCAGCTTCAGGACAACTAATGAAAAACTGTTTTTT
TRBV7-2	once	-	TRBJ2-3	CASSSRPGDTQYF	TGTGCCAGCAGCTCCCGACCGGGGGATACGCAGTATTTT
TRBV7-2	-	TRBD1	TRBJ1-2	CASSFQGQGVIRGYTF	TGTGCCAGCAGCTTCCAGGGACAGGGGGTAATTCGTGGCTACACCTTC
TRBV7-8	-	-	TRBJ2-7	CASSRPDTNEQYF	TGTGCCAGCAGCCGCCCGGACACCAACGAGCAGTACTTC
TRBV6-2/TRBV6-3	-	TRBD1	TRBJ1-2	CASSERTGGDYGYTF	TGTGCCAGCAGTGAGAGGACAGGGGGTGACTATGGCTACACCTTC
TRBV4-3	-	-	TRBJ1-4	CASSQEGQGSEKLFF	TGCGCCAGCAGCCAAGAGGGGCAGGGGAGTGAAAAACTGTTTTTT
TRBV9	-	TRBD1	TRBJ1-4	CASSVSTGTSTNEKLFF	TGTGCCAGCAGCGTATCGACAGGGACCTCAACTAATGAAAAACTGTTTTTT
TRBV7-2	-	-	TRBJ2-3	CASLERDVTDTQYF	TGTGCCAGCCTGGAGAGGGATGTAACAGATACGCAGTATTTT
TRBV10-3	-	-	TRBJ1-3	CAISESTGLGGNTIYF	TGTGCCATCAGTGAGTCTACAGGGCTTGGTGGAAACACCATATATTTT
TRBV7-8	-	TRBD1	TRBJ1-1	CASSLGATGEFLNTEAFF	TGTGCCAGCAGCTTAGGAGCGACAGGGGAGTTTTTGAACACTGAAGCTTTCTTT
TRBV10-2	-	-	TRBJ2-1	CASSESSPRNEQFF	TGCGCCAGCAGTGAAAGTAGCCCACGCAATGAGCAGTTCTTC
TRBV5-1	-	TRBD1	TRBJ2-5	CASSRTGGAGETQYF	TGCGCCAGCAGCAGGACAGGGGGCGCCGGAGAGACCCAGTACTTC
TRBV3-1/TRBV3-2	once	-	TRBJ2-1	CASSPPVGGSPYNEQFF	TGTGCCAGCAGCCCCCCGGTAGGAGGGTCACCCTACAATGAGCAGTTCTTC
TRBV10-2	-	-	TRBJ1-1	CATLGQTNTEAFF	TGCGCCACCCTTGGACAGACGAACACTGAAGCTTTCTTT
TRBV21-1	few	-	TRBJ1-3	CASSLRQGKGFGNTIYF	TGTGCCAGCAGCCTGCGACAGGGGAAGGGCTTTGGAAACACCATATATTTT
TRBV9	-	-	TRBJ2-1	CASSLTGNEQFF	TGTGCCAGCAGCCTGACAGGCAATGAGCAGTTCTTC
TRBV25-1	-	-	TRBJ1-4	CASMSLGDKKLFF	TGTGCCAGCATGTCGCTGGGCGATAAAAAACTGTTTTTT
TRBV15	many	TRBD1	TRBJ2-5	CATGKGGVETQYF	TGTGCCACGGGCAAAGGGGGCGTGGAGACCCAGTACTTC